Below, one T cell receptor (beta chain) is given with its context. The sample is drawn from a study of blood T cell repertoires in COVID-19. Study-wide background: Spain, Italy and the United States supplied samples that represented acute and convalescent COVID-19.

Original handling: Amplification with reference gene primers provided the estimates of nucleated cell counts. Assay: immunoSEQ multiplex PCR; the TCRdb copy retains only in-frame clones and omits some. The D gene and trimming were derived from the DNA, and the V and J assignments and clone size from that table. In the table there are about 90,000 clones, around 87% of which are singletons. The germline CDR1 and CDR2 sequences are LGHDT and YNNKEL (reference sequence). The CDR3 sequence is 14 residues long. Trimming pared 4 bases from V and 1 base from J, leaving 10 bases between. This chain connects TRBV3-1 (or the pseudogene TRBV3-2) to TRBJ1-1; D not resolved. Sequenced input: peripheral blood. This receptor was identified in a male donor with acute or convalescent COVID-19. The CDR3, as DNA: TGTGCCAGCAGCCCGGGGTTGGGGAACACTGAAGCTTTCTTT. Protein sequence: CASSPGLGNTEAFF.